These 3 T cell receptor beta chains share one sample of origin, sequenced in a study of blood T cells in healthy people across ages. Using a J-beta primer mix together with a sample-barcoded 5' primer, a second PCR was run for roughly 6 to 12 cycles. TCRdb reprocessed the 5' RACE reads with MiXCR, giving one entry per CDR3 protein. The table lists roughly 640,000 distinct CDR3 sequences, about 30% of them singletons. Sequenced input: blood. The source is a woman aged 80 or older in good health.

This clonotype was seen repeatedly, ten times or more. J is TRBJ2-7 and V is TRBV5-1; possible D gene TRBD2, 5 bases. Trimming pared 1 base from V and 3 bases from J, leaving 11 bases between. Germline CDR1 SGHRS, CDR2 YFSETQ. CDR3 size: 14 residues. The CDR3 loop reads CASSLIFGVYEQYF. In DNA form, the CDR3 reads TGCGCCAGCAGCTTGATCTTCGGGGTCTACGAGCAGTACTTC. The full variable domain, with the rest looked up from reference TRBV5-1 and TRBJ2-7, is KAGVTQTPRYLIKTRGQQVTLSCSPISGHRSVSWYQQTPGQGLQFLFEYFSETQRNKGNFPGRFSGRQFSNSRSEMNVSTLELGDSALYLCASSLIFGVYEQYFGPGTRLTVT.

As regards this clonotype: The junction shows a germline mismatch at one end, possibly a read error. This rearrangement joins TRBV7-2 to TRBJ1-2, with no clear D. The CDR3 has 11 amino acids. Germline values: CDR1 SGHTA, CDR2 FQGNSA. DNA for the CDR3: TGTGCCAGCAGCTTAACCTATGGCCACACCTTC. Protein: CASSLTYGHTF.

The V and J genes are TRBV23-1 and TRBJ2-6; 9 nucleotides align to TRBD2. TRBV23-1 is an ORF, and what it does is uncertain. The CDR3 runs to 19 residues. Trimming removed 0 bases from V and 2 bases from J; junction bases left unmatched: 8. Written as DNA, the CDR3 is TGCGCCAGCAGTCAATCGAAGGCTAGCGGGAACCCTGGGGCCAACGTCCTGACTTTC. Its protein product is CASSQSKASGNPGANVLTF.